What follows describes a single T cell receptor beta chain. This entry belongs to a study of cytomegalovirus exposure and HLA in healthy donors. The PCR ran on 60 Vbeta and 13 Jbeta primers. Assay: immunoSEQ multiplex PCR; the TCRdb copy retains only in-frame clones and omits some. The table shows more than 90,000 clones, with 60% to 75% occurring only once. The sample consisted of PBMCs. The TCR originated in a middle-aged man in good health and CMV-seronegative.

In nucleotides, the CDR3 is TGTGCCAGCAGCTCCTTGGAGACCCAGTACTTC. It encodes CASSSLETQYF. This chain connects TRBV7-2 to TRBJ2-5; no reliable D call. V shed 4 bases and J shed 5 bases, with 5 bases lying between them. Germline V gene sequence: CDR1 SGHTA, CDR2 FQGNSA. This CDR3 has 11 residues.